This TCR beta chain emerged from a study of early T cells in non-severe SARS-CoV-2 infection. Across the whole study: Sequencing of bulk RNA from unsorted whole blood was done, without chain pairing.

This clonotype was observed many times. The target antigen is unknown. Study results and caveats: The VDJdb matching leaned toward anti-spike CD8 responses and overlooked private and CD4 specificities.

Unique molecular identifiers were added to individual cDNA molecules. MiXCR, applied by TCRdb to the 5' RACE reads, yields one record per CDR3 protein. Among more than 90,000 distinct CDR3 sequences listed, about 12% were seen once. What was sequenced was whole blood. This receptor was obtained from an adult who was a healthcare worker with PCR-confirmed SARS-CoV-2 infection or an uninfected control (not recorded which).

In DNA, the CDR3 is TGTGCCAGCAGCCAAGACTTCAGTCCACCCCTCCACTTT. Translated, it gives CASSQDFSPPLHF. This rearrangement joins TRBV14 to TRBJ1-6; D gene uncertain. Germline V CDR1 and CDR2: SGHDN, FVKESK. The V and J ends lost 0 bases and 11 bases respectively, with 8 bases between them. The CDR3 totals 13 residues.